Sequencing of this T cell receptor (beta chain) was carried out in a study of beta chain features in type 1 diabetes. Points from the study as a whole: All four CD4+ subsets of Type 1 diabetes patients contained TCRB CDR3s that were moderately but significantly shorter.

This clone was counted between two and nine times. Its antigen is not known. This CDR3 comprises 15 residues. Trimming stripped 0 bases from V and 1 base from J, with 12 bases between. In germline, CDR1 is GTSNPN, CDR2 SVGIG (reference sequence). Investigators reverse transcribed all isolated RNA, so they sequenced expressed TCRB transcripts. Clones were sequenced by immunoSEQ multiplex PCR, and TCRdb holds only the in-frame ones, with some missing. Of 95,000 to 150,000 clones listed, about a sixth were seen once; the top ten hold 2% to 3%. The sample comprised central memory CD4+ T cells from blood. The V and J genes are TRBV30 and TRBJ1-2, with TRBD1 as a possible D gene (5 bases). The TCR originated in a man between 25 and 39 years old with type 1 diabetes. The CDR3 protein is CAWSVAFGGNYGYTF. CDR3 DNA sequence: TGTGCCTGGAGTGTCGCGTTTGGGGGTAACTATGGCTACACCTTC. Drawing the rest from reference TRBV30 and TRBJ1-2, the complete variable domain is SQTIHQWPATLVQPVGSPLSLECTVEGTSNPNLYWYRQAAGRGLQLLFYSVGIGQISSEVPQNLSASRPQDRQFILSSKKLLLSDSGFYLCAWSVAFGGNYGYTFGSGTRLTVV.